The T cell receptor beta chain under discussion was sequenced for a study of blood T cells in healthy people across ages. Germline V lookup: CDR1 LGHNA, CDR2 YNFKEQ. The CDR3 sequence is 15 residues long. Trimming took off 0 bases at V and 5 bases at J, with 11 bases between the two ends. Primers used in a second PCR of about 7 to 12 cycles were a sample-barcoded 5' primer and a J-beta primer mix. TCRdb passed the 5' RACE reads through MiXCR, listing each CDR3 protein once. The repertoire includes about 1.6 million distinct CDR3 sequences, roughly a third of them detected once, and 11% sits in the top ten.

The sequencing input was blood. This rearrangement joins TRBV4-2 to TRBJ2-1, with D unclear. The sequence was obtained from a woman in her thirties in good health. Written as DNA, the CDR3 is TGTGCCAGCAGCCAAGACGAGGCCAGAAACAATGAGCAGTTCTTC. Amino acid sequence: CASSQDEARNNEQFF.